This T cell receptor beta chain was recorded in a study of blood T cell repertoires in COVID-19. Study as a whole: Collection of acute and convalescent COVID-19 samples took place in the United States, Italy and Spain. PBMCs, B-cell-depleted T cells, or T cells were the source of the cDNA or gDNA that made up the material.

The V and J ends lost 4 bases and 2 bases respectively, with 9 bases between them. This CDR3 has 14 residues. Germline V lookup: CDR1 LNHNV, CDR2 YYDKDF (reference sequence). In the original workflow: Nucleated cell number was recorded as an estimate derived from reference gene primer amplification. Assay: immunoSEQ multiplex PCR; the TCRdb copy retains only in-frame clones and omits some. V and J calls and clone size are those listed in that table; D and trimming were worked out from the DNA. The sample records around 55,000 clones, approximately 92% being singletons. The V gene is TRBV15, the J gene TRBJ1-5, with D perhaps TRBD1 (6 bases). Sequenced material: peripheral blood. The sequence came from a human donor with active COVID-19. The donor label of this sample is uncertain. This CDR3 is CATSKGGGNQPQHF. The DNA of the CDR3 is TGTGCCACCAGCAAAGGGGGAGGCAATCAGCCCCAGCATTTT.